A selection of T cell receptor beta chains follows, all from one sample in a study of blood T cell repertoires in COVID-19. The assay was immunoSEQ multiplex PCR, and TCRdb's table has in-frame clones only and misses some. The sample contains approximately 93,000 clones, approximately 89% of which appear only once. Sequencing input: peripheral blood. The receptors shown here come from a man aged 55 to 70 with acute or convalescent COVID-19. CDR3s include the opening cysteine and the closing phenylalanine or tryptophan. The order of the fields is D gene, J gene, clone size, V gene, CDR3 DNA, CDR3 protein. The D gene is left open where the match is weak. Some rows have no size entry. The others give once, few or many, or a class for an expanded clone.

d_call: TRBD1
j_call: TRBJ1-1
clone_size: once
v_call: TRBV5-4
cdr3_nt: TGTGCCAGCAGTCACGACAGGGACACTGAAGCTTTCTTT
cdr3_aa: CASSHDRDTEAFF

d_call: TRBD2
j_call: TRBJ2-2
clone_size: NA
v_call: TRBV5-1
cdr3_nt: TGCGCCAGCAGCTTACAGGGACTAGCGGGATCCACCGGGGAGCTGTTTTTT
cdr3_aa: CASSLQGLAGSTGELFF

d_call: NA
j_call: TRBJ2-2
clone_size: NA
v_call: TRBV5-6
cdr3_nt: TGTGCCAGCAGCTTGTTCGGCAGGGGGGTGAACACCGGGGAGCTGTTTTTT
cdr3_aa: CASSLFGRGVNTGELFF

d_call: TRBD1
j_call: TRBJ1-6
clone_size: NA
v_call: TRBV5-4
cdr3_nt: TGTGCCAGCAGCTCGACAGGGTTCTCCTATAATTCACCCCTCCACTTT
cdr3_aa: CASSSTGFSYNSPLHF

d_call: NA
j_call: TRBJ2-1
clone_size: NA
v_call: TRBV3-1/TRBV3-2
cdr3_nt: TGTGCCAGCAGTCCGAGCTCCTACAATGAGCAGTTCTTC
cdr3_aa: CASSPSSYNEQFF

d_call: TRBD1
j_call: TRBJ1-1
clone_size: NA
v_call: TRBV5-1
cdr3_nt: TGCGCCAGCAGCCCCCAGAGTCCGGGACAGGGGTCTGAAGCTTTCTTT
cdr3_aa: CASSPQSPGQGSEAFF

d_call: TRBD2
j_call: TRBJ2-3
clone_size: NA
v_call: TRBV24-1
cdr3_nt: TGTGCCACCAGTGGGGGGGGTAAGGTAGATACGCAGTATTTT
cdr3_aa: CATSGGGKVDTQYF

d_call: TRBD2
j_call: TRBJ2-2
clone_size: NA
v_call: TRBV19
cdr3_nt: TGTGCCAGTAGTGTATCTAGCGGGAGCACCGGGGAGCTGTTTTTT
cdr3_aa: CASSVSSGSTGELFF

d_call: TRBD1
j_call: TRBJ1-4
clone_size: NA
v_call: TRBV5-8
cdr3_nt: TGTGCCAGCAGCTTGCGGGTGACAGGGAGGGAAAAACTGTTTTTT
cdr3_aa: CASSLRVTGREKLFF

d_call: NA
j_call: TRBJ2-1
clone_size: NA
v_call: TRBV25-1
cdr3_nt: TGTGCCAGCAGTGAATGGGGAGACCCATACAATGAGCAGTTCTTC
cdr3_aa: CASSEWGDPYNEQFF

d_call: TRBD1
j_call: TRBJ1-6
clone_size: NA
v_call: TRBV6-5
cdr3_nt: TGTGCCAGCAGATCGGACAGGAGGGTGGATTCACCCCTCCACTTT
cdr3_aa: CASRSDRRVDSPLHF

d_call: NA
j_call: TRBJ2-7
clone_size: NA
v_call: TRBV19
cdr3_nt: TGTGCCAGTAGCATTCGCCTAGGACAGCGGAGAACCTACGAGCAGTACTTC
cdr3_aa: CASSIRLGQRRTYEQYF

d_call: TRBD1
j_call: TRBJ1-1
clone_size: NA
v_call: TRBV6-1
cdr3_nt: TGTGCCAGCAGTGAAGCGAGGACAGGGGGGGACGAAGCTTTCTTT
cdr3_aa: CASSEARTGGDEAFF

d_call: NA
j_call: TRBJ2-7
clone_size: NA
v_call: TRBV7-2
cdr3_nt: TGTGCCAGCAGCTTAAAAGCCCCGACTTACGAGCAGTACTTC
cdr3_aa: CASSLKAPTYEQYF

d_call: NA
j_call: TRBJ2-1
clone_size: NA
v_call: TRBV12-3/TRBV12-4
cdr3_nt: TGTGCCAGCACCCGCCCAGGGAATGAGCAGTTCTTC
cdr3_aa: CASTRPGNEQFF

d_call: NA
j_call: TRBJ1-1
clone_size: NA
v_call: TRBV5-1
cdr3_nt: TGCGCCAGCAGCTTGAGCGGAGTGAACACTGAAGCTTTCTTT
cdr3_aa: CASSLSGVNTEAFF

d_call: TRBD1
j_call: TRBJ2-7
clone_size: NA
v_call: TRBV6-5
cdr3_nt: TGTGCCAGCAGGCACCTAACGACAGGGGGCTACGAGCAGTACTTC
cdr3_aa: CASRHLTTGGYEQYF

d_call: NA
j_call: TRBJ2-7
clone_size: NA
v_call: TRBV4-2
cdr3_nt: TGTGCCAGCAGCCAAGCTATATACTCCTACGAGCAGTACTTC
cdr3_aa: CASSQAIYSYEQYF

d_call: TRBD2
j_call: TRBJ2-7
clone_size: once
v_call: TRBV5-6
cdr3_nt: TGTGCCAGCAGCTTGGGGGGACTAGCGGATATAATCTACGAGCAGTACTTC
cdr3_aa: CASSLGGLADIIYEQYF

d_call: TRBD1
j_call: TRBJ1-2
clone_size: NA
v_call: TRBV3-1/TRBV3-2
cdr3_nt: TGTGCCAGCAGCCCCATGGCGACAGGGGACTATGGCTACACCTTC
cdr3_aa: CASSPMATGDYGYTF

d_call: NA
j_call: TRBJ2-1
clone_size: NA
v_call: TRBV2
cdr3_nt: TGTGCCAGTCACGACAGCAACTACAATGAGCAGTTCTTC
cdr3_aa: CASHDSNYNEQFF

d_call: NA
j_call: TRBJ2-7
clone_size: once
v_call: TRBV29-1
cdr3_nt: TGCAGCGTTGAAGGTCGGGGAACCTACGAGCAGTACTTC
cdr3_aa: CSVEGRGTYEQYF

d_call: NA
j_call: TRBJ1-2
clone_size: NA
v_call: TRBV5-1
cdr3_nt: TGCGCCAGCAGCTTTCCGGGAGTGGACTATGGCTACACCTTC
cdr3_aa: CASSFPGVDYGYTF

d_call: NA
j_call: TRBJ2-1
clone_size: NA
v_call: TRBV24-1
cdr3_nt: TGTGCCACCAGGTCCGGGATCTACAATGAGCAGTTCTTC
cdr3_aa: CATRSGIYNEQFF

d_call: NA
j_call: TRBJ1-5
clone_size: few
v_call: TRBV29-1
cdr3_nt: TGCAGCGTTTTTAACCCGGGTAGCAATCAGCCCCAGCATTTT
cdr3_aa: CSVFNPGSNQPQHF

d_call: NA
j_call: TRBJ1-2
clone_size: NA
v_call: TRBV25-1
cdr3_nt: TGTGCCAGCAGCTCCACGGGGGTTGTCTATGGCTACACCTTC
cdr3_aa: CASSSTGVVYGYTF

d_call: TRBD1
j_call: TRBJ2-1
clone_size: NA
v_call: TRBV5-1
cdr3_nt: TGCGCCAGCAGCTTGGTTAGACAGGGAAAGAGCAATGAGCAGTTCTTC
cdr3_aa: CASSLVRQGKSNEQFF

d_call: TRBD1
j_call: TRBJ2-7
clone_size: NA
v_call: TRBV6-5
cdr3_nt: TGTGCCAGCAGTCAAAGACAGGGGGGACACTACGAGCAGTACTTC
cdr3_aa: CASSQRQGGHYEQYF

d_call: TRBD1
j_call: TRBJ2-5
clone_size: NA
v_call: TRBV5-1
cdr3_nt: TGCGCCAGCAGAGGGGGACAGGGCCCTGGGGAGACCCAGTACTTC
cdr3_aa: CASRGGQGPGETQYF

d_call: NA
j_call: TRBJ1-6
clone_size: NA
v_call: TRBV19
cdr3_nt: TGTGCCAGTAGTACGAGGGAGTCACCCCTCCACTTT
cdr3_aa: CASSTRESPLHF

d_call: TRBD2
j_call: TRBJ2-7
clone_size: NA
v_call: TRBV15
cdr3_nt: TGTGCCACCAGCAGACGGACTAGCGGCTACGAGCAGTACTTC
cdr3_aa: CATSRRTSGYEQYF

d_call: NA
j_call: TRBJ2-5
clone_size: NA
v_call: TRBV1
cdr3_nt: TGCACCAGCAGCCGAATGGTTAGCCCCCCCACAGAGACCCAGTACTTC
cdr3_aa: CTSSRMVSPPTETQYF

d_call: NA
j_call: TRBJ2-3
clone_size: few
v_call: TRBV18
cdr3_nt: TGTGCCAGCTCACTCGCGGGTTCCACAGATACGCAGTATTTT
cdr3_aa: CASSLAGSTDTQYF

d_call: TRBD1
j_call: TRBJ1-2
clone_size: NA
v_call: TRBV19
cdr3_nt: TGTGCCAGTAGTATAAACAGGGGAAGTGGCTACACCTTC
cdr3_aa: CASSINRGSGYTF

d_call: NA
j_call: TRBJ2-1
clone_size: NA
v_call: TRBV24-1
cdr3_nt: TGTGCCACCAGGGGCGGGTCTTTTTACAATGAGCAGTTCTTC
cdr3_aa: CATRGGSFYNEQFF

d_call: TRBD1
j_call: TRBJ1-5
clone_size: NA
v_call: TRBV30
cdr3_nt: TGTGCCTGGAGTGTACGTGGGACAGTTCTCAATCAGCCCCAGCATTTT
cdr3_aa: CAWSVRGTVLNQPQHF

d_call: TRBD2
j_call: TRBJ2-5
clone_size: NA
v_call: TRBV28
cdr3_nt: TGTGCCAGCAGTTTTTTGGGAGGGCAGGTACAAGAGACCCAGTACTTC
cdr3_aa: CASSFLGGQVQETQYF

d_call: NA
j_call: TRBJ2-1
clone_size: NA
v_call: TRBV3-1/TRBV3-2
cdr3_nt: TGTGCCAGCAGCCAAAGGGCGAGCGGGCTGAATGAGCAGTTCTTC
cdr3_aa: CASSQRASGLNEQFF

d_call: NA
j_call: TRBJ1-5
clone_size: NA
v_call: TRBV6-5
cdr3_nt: TGTGCCAGCAGTTACTCTCGGGGAGGCAATCAGCCCCAGCATTTT
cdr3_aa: CASSYSRGGNQPQHF

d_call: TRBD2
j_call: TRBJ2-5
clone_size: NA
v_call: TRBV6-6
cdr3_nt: TGTGCCAGCAGTTCGGGACTAGCGGGGGGGGTGACCCAGTACTTC
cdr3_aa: CASSSGLAGGVTQYF

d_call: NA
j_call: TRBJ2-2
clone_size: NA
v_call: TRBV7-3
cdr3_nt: TGTGCCAGCAGCTTACCGACTCTCACCGGGGAGCTGTTTTTT
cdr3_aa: CASSLPTLTGELFF